A selection of T cell receptor beta chains follows, all from one sample in a study of blood T cell repertoires in COVID-19. Sequencing used immunoSEQ multiplex PCR; TCRdb keeps in-frame clones, though not all of them. This table has roughly 120,000 clones, roughly 88% appearing once. The sample was peripheral blood. Source of these receptors: a human donor in a cohort sampled during active COVID-19. Both conserved end residues are part of each CDR3. A D gene is named only where the DNA matches it firmly. Only some rows state a clone size, as once, few, many or a class for expanded clones.

abundance: -
d_gene: -
v_gene: TRBV2
j_gene: TRBJ1-2
CDR3aa: CASREGHTNYGYTF
CDR3nt: TGTGCCAGCAGAGAGGGCCACACCAACTATGGCTACACCTTC

abundance: -
d_gene: -
v_gene: TRBV7-2
j_gene: TRBJ2-5
CDR3aa: CASSRGTGETQYF
CDR3nt: TGTGCCAGCAGCAGGGGAACAGGAGAGACCCAGTACTTC

abundance: once
d_gene: TRBD1
v_gene: TRBV2
j_gene: TRBJ2-5
CDR3aa: CASSLPRSGGKETQYF
CDR3nt: TGTGCCAGCAGCCTGCCCAGATCAGGGGGCAAAGAGACCCAGTACTTC

abundance: -
d_gene: TRBD2
v_gene: TRBV24-1
j_gene: TRBJ2-5
CDR3aa: CATSDSTSGRRETQYF
CDR3nt: TGTGCCACCAGTGATTCGACTAGCGGGAGAAGGGAGACCCAGTACTTC

abundance: -
d_gene: -
v_gene: TRBV7-2
j_gene: TRBJ1-3
CDR3aa: CASSLWGRGGHSGNTIYF
CDR3nt: TGTGCCAGCAGCTTATGGGGTAGGGGAGGTCACTCTGGAAACACCATATATTTT

abundance: -
d_gene: -
v_gene: TRBV7-3
j_gene: TRBJ2-1
CDR3aa: CASSLNRSWSYNEQFF
CDR3nt: TGTGCCAGCAGCTTAAACAGGAGCTGGTCCTACAATGAGCAGTTCTTC

abundance: -
d_gene: -
v_gene: TRBV2
j_gene: TRBJ2-7
CDR3aa: CASHRAYEQYF
CDR3nt: TGTGCCAGCCACAGGGCGTACGAGCAGTACTTC

abundance: -
d_gene: -
v_gene: TRBV25-1
j_gene: TRBJ2-1
CDR3aa: CASSEFRNEQFF
CDR3nt: TGTGCCAGCAGTGAATTTCGTAATGAGCAGTTCTTC

abundance: few
d_gene: TRBD2
v_gene: TRBV9
j_gene: TRBJ2-1
CDR3aa: CASSVAPGAGRDNEQFF
CDR3nt: TGTGCCAGCAGCGTAGCTCCGGGAGCCGGGAGGGACAATGAGCAGTTCTTC

abundance: -
d_gene: -
v_gene: TRBV9
j_gene: TRBJ1-4
CDR3aa: CASTGDPTNEKLFF
CDR3nt: TGTGCCAGCACGGGGGACCCAACTAATGAAAAACTGTTTTTT

abundance: -
d_gene: TRBD1
v_gene: TRBV6-5
j_gene: TRBJ1-3
CDR3aa: CASALTGASGNTIYF
CDR3nt: TGTGCCAGCGCACTGACAGGGGCCTCTGGAAACACCATATATTTT

abundance: -
d_gene: -
v_gene: TRBV5-5
j_gene: TRBJ2-6
CDR3aa: CASSPPSTASGANVLTF
CDR3nt: TGTGCCAGCAGCCCACCCAGCACAGCTTCTGGGGCCAACGTCCTGACTTTC

abundance: -
d_gene: -
v_gene: TRBV30
j_gene: TRBJ2-1
CDR3aa: CAWSVGSHSYNEQFF
CDR3nt: TGTGCCTGGAGTGTCGGGAGTCACTCCTACAATGAGCAGTTCTTC

abundance: -
d_gene: TRBD1
v_gene: TRBV15
j_gene: TRBJ2-3
CDR3aa: CATSREGQSPDTQYF
CDR3nt: TGTGCCACCAGCAGAGAGGGACAGTCCCCAGATACGCAGTATTTT

abundance: -
d_gene: TRBD2
v_gene: TRBV6-2/TRBV6-3
j_gene: TRBJ2-1
CDR3aa: CASSYSRVSGRPNEQFF
CDR3nt: TGTGCCAGCAGTTACAGTCGGGTTAGCGGGAGGCCTAATGAGCAGTTCTTC

abundance: -
d_gene: -
v_gene: TRBV3-1/TRBV3-2
j_gene: TRBJ1-6
CDR3aa: CASRSQQPNNSPLHF
CDR3nt: TGTGCCAGCAGAAGTCAACAGCCCAATAATTCACCCCTCCACTTT

abundance: -
d_gene: -
v_gene: TRBV4-1
j_gene: TRBJ1-2
CDR3aa: CASSQDDGIPHYGYTF
CDR3nt: TGCGCCAGCAGCCAGGATGACGGGATTCCTCACTATGGCTACACCTTC

abundance: -
d_gene: -
v_gene: TRBV24-1
j_gene: TRBJ1-2
CDR3aa: CATSDLPCGGVFPSYGYTF
CDR3nt: TGTGCCACCAGTGATTTGCCCTGCGGGGGAGTTTTTCCCTCCTATGGCTACACCTTC

abundance: -
d_gene: -
v_gene: TRBV5-1
j_gene: TRBJ2-1
CDR3aa: CASSLRPYPTGNEQFF
CDR3nt: TGCGCCAGCAGCTTGAGACCCTACCCAACGGGGAATGAGCAGTTCTTC

abundance: -
d_gene: -
v_gene: TRBV7-2
j_gene: TRBJ2-1
CDR3aa: CASSLVSVNEQFF
CDR3nt: TGTGCCAGCAGCTTAGTCTCTGTGAATGAGCAGTTCTTC

abundance: -
d_gene: TRBD2
v_gene: TRBV6-2/TRBV6-3
j_gene: TRBJ2-1
CDR3aa: CASTPLAGDNEQFF
CDR3nt: TGTGCCAGCACCCCACTAGCGGGGGACAATGAGCAGTTCTTC

abundance: few
d_gene: TRBD2
v_gene: TRBV11-2
j_gene: TRBJ2-3
CDR3aa: CASSPGGAGGYTDTQYF
CDR3nt: TGTGCCAGCAGCCCGGGCGGGGCGGGAGGGTACACAGATACGCAGTATTTT

abundance: -
d_gene: TRBD2
v_gene: TRBV2
j_gene: TRBJ2-5
CDR3aa: CASKRTSGSPETQYF
CDR3nt: TGTGCCAGCAAACGAACTAGCGGATCTCCGGAGACCCAGTACTTC

abundance: once
d_gene: -
v_gene: TRBV4-1
j_gene: TRBJ2-1
CDR3aa: CASSLHGGEQFF
CDR3nt: TGCGCCAGCAGCCTCCACGGAGGGGAGCAGTTCTTC

abundance: -
d_gene: TRBD2
v_gene: TRBV7-2
j_gene: TRBJ2-7
CDR3aa: CASSLGVAGSYEQYF
CDR3nt: TGTGCCAGCAGCTTAGGGGTAGCGGGCTCCTACGAGCAGTACTTC

abundance: -
d_gene: TRBD2
v_gene: TRBV6-4
j_gene: TRBJ2-3
CDR3aa: CASSVGTSGTDTQYF
CDR3nt: TGTGCCAGCAGTGTCGGGACTAGCGGCACAGATACGCAGTATTTT

abundance: -
d_gene: -
v_gene: TRBV6-2/TRBV6-3
j_gene: TRBJ1-1
CDR3aa: CASIPRVAGNTEAFF
CDR3nt: TGTGCCAGCATCCCCCGGGTCGCGGGGAACACTGAAGCTTTCTTT

abundance: -
d_gene: -
v_gene: TRBV6-1
j_gene: TRBJ2-5
CDR3aa: CASSDPSTGQETQYF
CDR3nt: TGTGCCAGCAGTGATCCCTCGACGGGACAAGAGACCCAGTACTTC

abundance: -
d_gene: TRBD2
v_gene: TRBV4-1
j_gene: TRBJ2-7
CDR3aa: CASSPNGLAGKDEQYF
CDR3nt: TGCGCCAGCAGCCCCAACGGTCTAGCGGGAAAGGACGAGCAGTACTTC

abundance: -
d_gene: TRBD1
v_gene: TRBV29-1
j_gene: TRBJ2-1
CDR3aa: CSGTGTEKYNEQFF
CDR3nt: TGCAGCGGTACCGGGACAGAGAAATACAATGAGCAGTTCTTC

abundance: -
d_gene: TRBD1
v_gene: TRBV6-5
j_gene: TRBJ2-1
CDR3aa: CASSPRQGAYNEQFF
CDR3nt: TGTGCCAGCAGCCCAAGACAGGGGGCGTACAATGAGCAGTTCTTC

abundance: few
d_gene: -
v_gene: TRBV5-5
j_gene: TRBJ2-7
CDR3aa: CASSLSIGSYEQYF
CDR3nt: TGTGCCAGCAGCTTGAGTATCGGTTCCTACGAGCAGTACTTC

abundance: -
d_gene: -
v_gene: TRBV18
j_gene: TRBJ1-4
CDR3aa: CASSSRRGGNEKLFF
CDR3nt: TGTGCCAGCTCGTCAAGGAGGGGCGGTAATGAAAAACTGTTTTTT

abundance: -
d_gene: -
v_gene: TRBV20-1
j_gene: TRBJ2-1
CDR3aa: CSGGESDEQFF
CDR3nt: TGCAGTGGGGGGGAGTCCGATGAGCAGTTCTTC

abundance: -
d_gene: -
v_gene: TRBV5-1
j_gene: TRBJ2-7
CDR3aa: CASSLGGTYEQYF
CDR3nt: TGCGCCAGCAGCTTGGGAGGAACCTACGAGCAGTACTTC

abundance: -
d_gene: -
v_gene: TRBV2
j_gene: TRBJ1-6
CDR3aa: CASSEERGRSPLHF
CDR3nt: TGTGCCAGCAGTGAAGAAAGGGGCCGCTCACCCCTCCACTTT

abundance: once
d_gene: -
v_gene: TRBV5-4
j_gene: TRBJ2-7
CDR3aa: CASKEGAGSSYEQYF
CDR3nt: TGTGCCAGCAAAGAAGGGGCCGGGAGCTCCTACGAGCAGTACTTC

abundance: -
d_gene: TRBD1
v_gene: TRBV29-1
j_gene: TRBJ1-4
CDR3aa: CDGGDRPNEKLFF
CDR3nt: TGTGATGGTGGGGACAGGCCCAATGAAAAACTGTTTTTT

abundance: -
d_gene: -
v_gene: TRBV27
j_gene: TRBJ2-7
CDR3aa: CASRREVLHYEQYF
CDR3nt: TGTGCCAGCAGACGAGAGGTCCTCCACTACGAGCAGTACTTC

abundance: -
d_gene: TRBD2
v_gene: TRBV12-5
j_gene: TRBJ2-5
CDR3aa: CASGRLAGQETQYF
CDR3nt: TGTGCTAGTGGTCGACTAGCGGGGCAAGAGACCCAGTACTTC

abundance: -
d_gene: -
v_gene: TRBV9
j_gene: TRBJ1-4
CDR3aa: CASSVDRGGRFGNEKLFF
CDR3nt: TGTGCCAGCAGCGTAGACCGCGGGGGGCGTTTCGGGAATGAAAAACTGTTTTTT

abundance: once
d_gene: -
v_gene: TRBV5-8
j_gene: TRBJ2-4
CDR3aa: CARDTFTKNIQYF
CDR3nt: TGTGCCAGGGACACCTTTACCAAAAACATTCAGTACTTC